The clone carrying this T cell receptor beta chain was seen ten or more times. These data come from a study of Graves' ophthalmopathy and Graves' hyperthyroidism. RNA transcripts provided the template for amplifying TCR beta CDR3 regions. The first round was an RT-PCR with HTBI primers, and the second round was a multiplex PCR. TCRdb passed the multiplex PCR reads through MiXCR, listing each CDR3 protein once. Counted here are 300,000 to 350,000 distinct CDR3 sequences, roughly 16% occurring once; the ten biggest clones make up roughly an eighth. The receptor comes from an adult man with Graves' ophthalmopathy. The sample comprised peripheral blood.

The CDR3 nucleotides are TGTGCCAGCAGCTTCGCGGGAGGGCAAAGTGGGAACATTCAGTACTTC. This translates into CASSFAGGQSGNIQYF. The genes are TRBV7-2 and TRBJ2-4; 9 bases map to TRBD2. Losses at the gene ends were 3 bases for V and 7 bases for J; bases not matched to a gene: 10. Germline V lookup: CDR1 SGHTA, CDR2 FQGNSA. The CDR3 extends over 16 amino acids.